The clone carrying this T cell receptor beta chain was counted a few times. The target antigen is unknown. The source of the sample is a study of T cell repertoires in cytomegalovirus infection. Study results and limitations: Within the response measured ex vivo, HLA-C-restricted CMV-specific TCR beta clonotypes were dominant.

This CDR3 comprises 14 residues. The V gene lost 2 bases and the J gene lost 5 bases, with 10 bases spanning the gap. One entry per CDR3 protein, called by TCRdb with MiXCR from the reads. The sample carries around 100,000 distinct CDR3 sequences, over 25% recorded once. The chain recombines TRBV12-3 or TRBV12-4 with TRBJ2-1; D may be TRBD1 (5 bases). This TCR derives from a human donor in good health (CMV status not recorded). Some clones in this sample may be carry-over from other donors' samples. Specimen: CD8+ T cells from cultured PBMCs, collected from culture after CMV antigen stimulation. CDR3 in amino acids: CASSLWGRDNEQFF. The DNA for the CDR3 is TGTGCCAGCAGTTTATGGGGCAGGGACAATGAGCAGTTCTTC.